This TCR beta chain was documented in a study of T cell repertoires in ileal Crohn's disease. Per the germline V gene, CDR1 is KGHSH and CDR2 is LQKENI. V lost 10 bases to trimming and J lost 3 bases; unmatched junction nucleotides: 6. The CDR3 has 13 residues. Here immunoSEQ multiplex PCR was the method, and the copy in TCRdb shows in-frame clones only, minus some. The data hold approximately 13,000 clones, with about 85% observed a single time. The TCR originated in an adult with Crohn's disease. Sample: ileal tissue. V gene TRBV18 combines with J gene TRBJ1-1; 9 positions agree with TRBD1. The CDR3 DNA sequence: TGTGCCACCCTACAGGGGGCGGACACTGAAGCTTTCTTT. Protein product: CATLQGADTEAFF.